This T cell receptor (beta chain) was sequenced in a study of T cells in localized non-small cell lung cancer. Germline trimming cut 0 bases from V and 4 bases from J; bases unmatched to any gene: 2. The CDR3 length is 14 residues. Germline V CDR1 and CDR2: SGHRS, YFSETQ. In its sample, this clone was seen once. Antigen unknown. Method: immunoSEQ multiplex PCR; TCRdb's copy keeps in-frame clones and lacks some. The sample consists of more than 15,000 clones, about 88% of them appearing once. Broader study findings: Uninvolved neighboring lung showed the greatest T cell clonality, exceeding tumor. For the top 100 tumor clones, a median approximately 61 also appeared in adjacent lung.

Sequencing used peripheral blood, obtained before any cancer treatment. V usage is TRBV5-1 and J usage is TRBJ2-3; 7 bases line up with TRBD2. This clonotype was sampled from a male donor at least 60 years old with stage I lung adenocarcinoma. The CDR3 loop reads CASSLGAGADTQYF. CDR3 in DNA: TGCGCCAGCAGCTTGGGGGCGGGGGCAGATACGCAGTATTTT. The whole variable domain, remainder taken from reference TRBV5-1 and TRBJ2-3, is KAGVTQTPRYLIKTRGQQVTLSCSPISGHRSVSWYQQTPGQGLQFLFEYFSETQRNKGNFPGRFSGRQFSNSRSEMNVSTLELGDSALYLCASSLGAGADTQYFGPGTRLTVL.